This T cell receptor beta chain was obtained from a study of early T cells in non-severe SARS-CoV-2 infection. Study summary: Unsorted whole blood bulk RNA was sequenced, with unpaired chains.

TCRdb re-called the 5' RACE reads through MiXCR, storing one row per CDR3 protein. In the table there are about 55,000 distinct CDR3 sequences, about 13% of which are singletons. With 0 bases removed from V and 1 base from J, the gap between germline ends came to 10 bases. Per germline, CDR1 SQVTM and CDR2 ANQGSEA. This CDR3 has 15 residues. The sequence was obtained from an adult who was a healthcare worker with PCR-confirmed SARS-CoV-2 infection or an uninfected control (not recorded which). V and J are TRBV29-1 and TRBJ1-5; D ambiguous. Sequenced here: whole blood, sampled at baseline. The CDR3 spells CSVEDVTDSNQPQHF. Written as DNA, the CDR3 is TGCAGCGTTGAAGACGTCACGGACAGCAATCAGCCCCAGCATTTT.